This T cell receptor beta chain was identified during a study of blood T cells in healthy people across ages. There are many counts of this clonotype. A J-beta primer mix and a sample-barcoded 5' primer were used in a second PCR of roughly 7 to 12 cycles. Via MiXCR, TCRdb re-called the 5' RACE reads, giving one row per CDR3 protein. The repertoire includes hundreds of thousands of distinct CDR3 sequences, under 25% of them detected once, and more than 3% sits in the top ten. Deletions cut 1 base from V and 2 bases from J, with 6 bases between. CDR3 length equals 13 residues. Germline CDR1 is GTSNPN and CDR2 is SVGIG (reference sequence).

The sequencing sample was made of blood. The V gene is TRBV30, the J gene TRBJ2-4; no reliable D call. The receptor's source is a man in his 70s in good health. CDR3 nucleotides: TGTGCCTGGAGTGACAGACCCAAAAACATTCAGTACTTC. It is translated as CAWSDRPKNIQYF.